A single sample gave rise to the 30 T cell receptor beta chains below, sequenced in a study of T cells in Graves' hyperthyroidism and ophthalmopathy. Amplification of TCR beta CDR3 regions was performed using RNA transcripts as template. A first-round RT-PCR of the TCR CDR3 used the HTBI primer set. A single record per CDR3 protein comes from TCRdb applying MiXCR to the multiplex PCR reads. The sample contains a few hundred thousand distinct CDR3 sequences, approximately 15% of which appear only once. Sequenced material: blood. Receptors originate from a woman in her 30s with Graves' hyperthyroidism.

Points on this clonotype: A read error may explain this, as a much larger clone is one base away. The V and J genes are TRBV11-2 and TRBJ2-3, with D perhaps matching TRBD1 (5 bases). Between the trimmed V and J ends, which lost 1 base and 1 base, there was a span of 12 bases. Germline V gene data show CDR1 as SGHAT and CDR2 as FQNNGV. This CDR3 is built from 16 residues. This chain's CDR3 is CASSLGVETGTDTQYF. The CDR3 DNA sequence: TGTGCCAGCAGCTTAGGCGTGGAGACAGGCACAGATACGCAGTATTTT. Drawing the rest from reference TRBV11-2 and TRBJ2-3, the complete variable domain is EAGVAQSPRYKIIEKRQSVAFWCNPISGHATLYWYQQILGQGPKLLIQFQNNGVVDDSQLPKDRFSAERLKGVDSTLKIQPAKLEDSAVYLCASSLGVETGTDTQYFGPGTRLTVL.

V usage is TRBV12-3 or TRBV12-4 and J usage is TRBJ2-3, with D unclear. Trimming removed 2 bases at V and 0 bases at J, with 15 bases between. The CDR3 is 17 residues long. The CDR3 DNA reads TGTGCCAGCAGTTTAAAACGGGCAACCTATAGCACAGATACGCAGTATTTT. As protein: CASSLKRATYSTDTQYF.

This chain joins TRBV20-1 and TRBJ2-7, with D tentatively TRBD1 (6 bases). The germline V and J ends were trimmed by 0 bases and 0 bases, with 12 bases remaining between them. CDR1 is DFQATT, CDR2 SNEGSKA, per germline (reference sequence). This CDR3 contains 15 residues. In DNA form, the CDR3 reads TGCAGTGCTAGAGATGGCCGGGACATCTCCTACGAGCAGTACTTC. Protein sequence: CSARDGRDISYEQYF.

J is TRBJ2-7 and V is TRBV10-3; D perhaps matches TRBD2 (5 bases). This CDR3 has 11 amino acids. Germline CDR1 ENHRY, CDR2 SYGVKD. Trimming removed 11 bases at V and 6 bases at J, with 14 bases between. CDR3 protein: CAARASGEQYF. The CDR3 DNA is TGTGCCGCCCGGGCCAGCGGCGAGCAGTACTTC.

Notes on this clonotype: A much larger clone lies one base from this, so it may be a read error. The CDR3 reads CASGQGARTEAFF. In nucleotides, the CDR3 is TGTGCCAGCGGCCAGGGGGCGCGGACTGAAGCTTTCTTT. V usage is TRBV3-1 and J usage is TRBJ1-1; TRBD1 agrees at 8 bases. The germline CDR1 and CDR2 sequences are LGHDT and YNNKEL (reference sequence). CDR3 length: 13 amino acids.

This clonotype was found many times. The chain couples TRBV2 to TRBJ1-1, with D unresolved. Germline lookup yields CDR1 SNHLY and CDR2 FYNNEI. V was clipped by 10 bases and J by 6 bases, with 18 bases between them. The CDR3 has 13 amino acids. The CDR3 bases are TGTGCCAAGTTTGCACCCCGGACGTCTGAAGCTTTCTTT. Protein sequence: CAKFAPRTSEAFF. The variable domain in full, with the rest retrieved from reference TRBV2 and TRBJ1-1, is EPEVTQTPSHQVTQMGQEVILRCVPISNHLYFYWYRQILGQKVEFLVSFYNNEISEKSEIFDDQFSVERPDGSNFTLKIRSTKLEDSAMYFCAKFAPRTSEAFFGQGTRLTVV.

This clonotype was seen at least ten times. The chain has TRBV20-1 and TRBJ2-7; 9 nucleotides agree with TRBD1. Losses at the gene ends were 6 bases for V and 5 bases for J; bases not matched to a gene: 11. Germline V gene lookup returns CDR1 DFQATT and CDR2 SNEGSKA (reference sequence). The CDR3 extends over 14 amino acids. For the CDR3, the DNA is TGCAGTGCAACAACGCCGGGACAGGGCCACGAGCAGTACTTC. The encoded protein is CSATTPGQGHEQYF.

This clonotype was detected a few times. This chain joins TRBV20-1 and TRBJ2-1, with D unclear. The V end was cut by 2 bases, the J end by 0 bases, with 11 bases between. This CDR3 contains 15 residues. CDR1 and CDR2 from the germline V gene are DFQATT and SNEGSKA (reference sequence). The CDR3 nucleotides read TGCAGTGCTAGACACTTTTCGCGCTCCTACAATGAGCAGTTCTTC. It yields the protein CSARHFSRSYNEQFF.

There are a few counts of this clonotype. The chain has TRBV20-1 and TRBJ1-2; D not resolved. Germline V gene data show CDR1 as DFQATT and CDR2 as SNEGSKA (reference sequence). The length of the CDR3 is 13 residues. V dropped 3 bases and J dropped 3 bases, with 11 bases sitting between them. The CDR3 DNA reads TGCAGTGCTAGGGGCCGCGAAGACTATGGCTACACCTTC. Protein product: CSARGREDYGYTF.

This clonotype occurred a few times. CDR3 sequence: CASSRGQTDSSVRNYGYTF. DNA for the CDR3: TGTGCCAGCAGCAGAGGACAGACCGATAGTAGCGTGCGTAACTATGGCTACACCTTC. The rearrangement links TRBV4-2 to TRBJ1-2; D is possibly TRBD1 (6 bases). The CDR3 is 19 amino acids. V was clipped by 5 bases and J by 1 base, with 26 bases between them. CDR1 and CDR2 from the germline V gene are LGHNA and YNFKEQ.

This clonotype has a handful of counts. The chain links TRBV19 to TRBJ2-1, with D uncertain. The CDR3 has 15 amino acids. Between the trimmed V and J ends, which lost 10 bases and 2 bases, there was a span of 18 bases. Per germline, CDR1 LNHDA and CDR2 SQIVND (reference sequence). CDR3 sequence: CATKSPESPYNEQFF. In DNA form, the CDR3 reads TGTGCCACCAAGAGCCCGGAGTCCCCCTACAATGAGCAGTTCTTC. The entire variable domain, with the rest obtained from reference TRBV19 and TRBJ2-1, is as follows: DGGITQSPKYLFRKEGQNVTLSCEQNLNHDAMYWYRQDPGQGLRLIYYSQIVNDFQKGDIAEGYSVSREKKESFPLTVTSAQKNPTAFYLCATKSPESPYNEQFFGPGTRLTVL.

This clonotype was seen a few times. V is TRBV15 and J is TRBJ1-1; D remains unclear. Trimming took off 2 bases at V and 4 bases at J, with 8 bases between the two ends. This CDR3 has 13 residues. Per germline, CDR1 LNHNV and CDR2 YYDKDF (reference sequence). CDR3 region: CATSRSIGTEAFF. The CDR3 DNA reads as TGTGCCACCAGCAGATCAATAGGCACTGAAGCTTTCTTT.

The rearrangement joins TRBV30 to TRBJ1-4; 8 bases agree with TRBD1. The CDR3 consists of 14 residues. The germline gives CDR1 GTSNPN, CDR2 SVGIG (reference sequence). V lost 2 bases to trimming and J lost 6 bases; unmatched junction nucleotides: 5. For the CDR3, the DNA is TGTGCCTGGAGTTCCGGGACAGGACATGAAAAACTGTTTTTT. Its translation is CAWSSGTGHEKLFF.

The chain recombines TRBV4-3 with TRBJ2-1; maybe TRBD2 (6 bases). V shed 1 base and J shed 5 bases, with 12 bases lying between them. The V gene's germline CDR1 is LGHNA and CDR2 YSLEER. The CDR3 covers 15 residues. CDR3 sequence (DNA): TGCGCCAGCAGCCAAGCTTTGGAGGGCCACAATGAGCAGTTCTTC. This gives the protein CASSQALEGHNEQFF.

This clonotype showed up many times. V and J are TRBV7-8 and TRBJ2-1; 9 bases line up with TRBD2. V shed 1 base, J shed 0 bases, and the junction held 7 bases outside the gene matches. Germline V gene data show CDR1 as SGHVS and CDR2 as FQNEAQ. CDR3 length equals 18 residues. The CDR3 DNA is TGTGCCAGCAGCTTAGGTCGACTAGCGGCAAGCTCCTACAATGAGCAGTTCTTC. This codes for CASSLGRLAASSYNEQFF. Variable domain in full (rest from reference TRBV7-8 and TRBJ2-1): GAGVSQSPRYKVAKRGQDVALRCDPISGHVSLFWYQQALGQGPEFLTYFQNEAQLDKSGLPSDRFFAERPEGSVSTLKIQRTQQEDSAVYLCASSLGRLAASSYNEQFFGPGTRLTVL.

This clonotype was picked up a small number of times. This chain connects TRBV10-3 to TRBJ2-1; perhaps TRBD2 as D (6 bases). Germline CDR1 is ENHRY and CDR2 is SYGVKD. Trimming cost V 4 bases and J 6 bases, with 13 bases left between them. The CDR3 sequence is 14 residues long. The CDR3 DNA is TGTGCCATCAGTGTTATAGCGGATGTCAATGAGCAGTTCTTC. Translated: CAISVIADVNEQFF.

This clonotype was seen at least ten times. The chain recombines TRBV19 with TRBJ1-5; 7 nucleotides line up with TRBD1. The CDR3 runs 14 residues. V shed 7 bases, J shed 3 bases, and the junction held 6 bases outside the gene matches. Germline V gene sequence: CDR1 LNHDA, CDR2 SQIVND (reference sequence). The CDR3 sequence is CASTGQRSNQPQHF. CDR3 bases: TGTGCCAGTACGGGACAGAGATCCAATCAGCCCCAGCATTTT.

This clonotype has ten or more counts. The chain employs TRBV12-3 or TRBV12-4 and TRBJ2-3, with TRBD1 as a possible D gene (6 bases). V was pared by 3 bases and J by 1 base, with 11 bases between. The CDR3 is 15 amino acids. The CDR3 here is CASSFQGKGTDTQYF. The CDR3 nucleotides are TGTGCCAGCAGTTTTCAGGGGAAGGGCACAGATACGCAGTATTTT.

This sequence joins TRBV29-1 and TRBJ2-3; D might be TRBD2 (6 bases). This CDR3 spans 14 amino acids. Germline V gene lookup returns CDR1 SQVTM and CDR2 ANQGSEA. V was cut by 4 bases and J by 3 bases, with 14 bases left in between. DNA for the CDR3: TGCAGCGTTGGGCCGGGACTCATAACAGATACGCAGTATTTT. It encodes CSVGPGLITDTQYF.

The chain joins TRBV4-2 to TRBJ2-7; 14 positions match TRBD2. Germline V gives CDR1 LGHNA, CDR2 YNFKEQ. The CDR3 spans 15 residues. V gave up 6 bases and J gave up 5 bases; unmatched junction bases: 6. CDR3 nucleotide sequence: TGTGCCAGCAGACTCGGGACTAGCGGGAGTAACGAGCAGTACTTC. It yields the protein CASRLGTSGSNEQYF.

The sample holds many counts of this clonotype. The rearrangement joins TRBV2 to TRBJ2-6, with a possible D match to TRBD1 (6 bases). The V gene lost 0 bases and the J gene lost 2 bases, with 14 bases spanning the gap. This CDR3 region has 18 residues. From germline, CDR1 is SNHLY and CDR2 FYNNEI. This chain's CDR3 is CASSEALPGVPGANVLTF. The CDR3 DNA is TGTGCCAGCAGTGAAGCTCTGCCAGGGGTCCCTGGGGCCAACGTCCTGACTTTC.

This clonotype has a count of ten or more. CDR3 coding DNA: TGTGCCAGCAGTCAACGGGACAGGTTTTATGGCTACACCTTC. This gives the protein CASSQRDRFYGYTF. The rearrangement uses TRBV12-3 or TRBV12-4 and TRBJ1-2, with 8 bases aligning to TRBD1. V was clipped by 5 bases and J by 5 bases; unmatched bases: 7. The CDR3 has 14 residues.

This clonotype was seen a few times. The chain joins TRBV5-1 to TRBJ2-3; 8 nucleotides match TRBD1. CDR1 is SGHRS and CDR2 is YFSETQ in the germline V gene. V dropped 3 bases and J dropped 3; count of bases not matched to a gene: 15. This CDR3 is 18 amino acids long. The CDR3 DNA is TGCGCCAGCAGCTCGCCGGGACAGGACAGTTTTTTAACAGATACGCAGTATTTT. It specifies CASSSPGQDSFLTDTQYF.

This clonotype has more than one count but fewer than ten. The genes are TRBV7-2 and TRBJ2-1; D perhaps matches TRBD1 (6 bases). In germline, CDR1 is SGHTA, CDR2 FQGNSA. Trimming left V 10 bases short and J 4 bases short, with 14 bases between. There are 13 residues in the CDR3. The CDR3 DNA reads as TGTGCCACTTCCGGGACACAGTACAATGAGCAGTTCTTC. It encodes CATSGTQYNEQFF.

This clonotype occurred many times. This rearrangement joins TRBV6-2 or TRBV6-3 to TRBJ2-7, with 8 bases lining up with TRBD2. V shed 6 bases, J shed 5 bases, and the junction held 6 bases outside the gene matches. The CDR3 sequence is 13 residues long. Germline values: CDR1 MNHEY, CDR2 SVGEGT. CDR3 DNA: TGTGCCAGCAGCCATAGCGGGACTAACGAGCAGTACTTC. Its protein product is CASSHSGTNEQYF.

Many counts were recorded for this clonotype. The chain recombines TRBV6-1 with TRBJ1-2; tentatively, D is TRBD1 (5 bases). Trimming shortened V by 4 bases and J by 4 bases, and 10 bases separated the two germline ends. The CDR3 totals 13 residues. Germline V CDR1 and CDR2: MNHNS, SASEGT. In nucleotides, the CDR3 is TGTGCCAGCAGTGTCGAGGGGATCTATGGCTACACCTTC. Protein: CASSVEGIYGYTF.

This clonotype was seen many times. The chain joins TRBV6-1 to TRBJ1-5; 11 bases line up with TRBD1. V gave up 3 bases and J gave up 0 bases; unmatched junction bases: 4. The CDR3 consists of 17 residues. Per germline, CDR1 MNHNS and CDR2 SASEGT. In nucleotides, the CDR3 is TGTGCCAGCAGTGACGGGACAGGGGGATATAGCAATCAGCCCCAGCATTTT. Translated: CASSDGTGGYSNQPQHF.

The rearrangement uses TRBV28 and TRBJ2-3; TRBD1 aligns across 7 bases. This CDR3 region has 15 residues. The germline V gene has CDR1 MDHEN and CDR2 SYDVKM. Germline trimming cut 6 bases from V and 0 bases from J; bases unmatched to any gene: 6. The CDR3 nucleotides are TGTGCCAGCAGGGACAGGACCCCTAGCACAGATACGCAGTATTTT. This translates into CASRDRTPSTDTQYF. Together with reference TRBV28 and TRBJ2-3, the CDR3 gives the full variable domain: DVKVTQSSRYLVKRTGEKVFLECVQDMDHENMFWYRQDPGLGLRLIYFSYDVKMKEKGDIPEGYSVSREKKERFSLILESASTNQTSMYLCASRDRTPSTDTQYFGPGTRLTVL.

J is TRBJ1-4 and V is TRBV6-5; the D is unclear. CDR1 and CDR2 (germline): MNHEY, SVGAGI. There are 17 residues in the CDR3. Trimming pared 8 bases from V and 7 bases from J, leaving 26 bases between. The chain's CDR3 is CASEFARKAIGSEKLFF. The CDR3 DNA is TGTGCCAGCGAGTTTGCCCGGAAGGCAATCGGAAGTGAAAAACTGTTTTTT.

This clonotype was seen only once. The chain couples TRBV5-1 to TRBJ2-5; TRBD2 matches 10 bases. Germline CDR1 and CDR2: SGHRS and YFSETQ. J lost 3 bases, V lost 3 bases, and 5 bases had no gene match. This CDR3 is built from 15 residues. CDR3 in DNA: TGCGCCAGCAGCTCAGGACTAGCGGATGAAGAGACCCAGTACTTC. Protein product: CASSSGLADEETQYF.